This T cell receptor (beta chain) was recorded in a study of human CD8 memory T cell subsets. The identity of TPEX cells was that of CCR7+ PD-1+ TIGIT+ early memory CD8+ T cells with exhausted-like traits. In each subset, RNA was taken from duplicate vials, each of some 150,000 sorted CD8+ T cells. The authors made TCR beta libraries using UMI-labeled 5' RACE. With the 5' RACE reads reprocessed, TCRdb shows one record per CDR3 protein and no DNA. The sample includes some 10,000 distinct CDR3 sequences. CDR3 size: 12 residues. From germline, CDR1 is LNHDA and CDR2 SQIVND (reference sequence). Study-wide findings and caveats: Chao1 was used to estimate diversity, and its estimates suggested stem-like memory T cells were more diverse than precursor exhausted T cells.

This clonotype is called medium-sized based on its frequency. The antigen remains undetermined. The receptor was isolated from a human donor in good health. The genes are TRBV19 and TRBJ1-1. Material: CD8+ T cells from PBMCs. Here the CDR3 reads CASSIDDTEAFF.